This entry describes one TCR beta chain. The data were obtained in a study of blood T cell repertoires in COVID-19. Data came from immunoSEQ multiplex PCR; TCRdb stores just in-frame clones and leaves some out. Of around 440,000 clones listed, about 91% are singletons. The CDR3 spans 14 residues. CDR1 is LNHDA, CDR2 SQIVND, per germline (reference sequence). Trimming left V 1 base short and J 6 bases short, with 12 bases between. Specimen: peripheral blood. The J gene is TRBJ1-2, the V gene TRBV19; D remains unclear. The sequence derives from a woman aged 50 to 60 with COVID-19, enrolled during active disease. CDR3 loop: CASSIGPSRDGYTF. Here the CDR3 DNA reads TGTGCCAGTAGTATAGGACCCAGCCGGGATGGCTACACCTTC.